This TCR beta chain originates from a study of blood T cell repertoires in COVID-19 (dated by TCRdb to 2018 to 2021). For the wider study: Samples covering the acute and convalescent phases of COVID-19 were provided by collaborators in the United States, Italy and Spain. The material from the prospective study consisted of cDNA or gDNA derived from T cells, B-cell-depleted T cells, or PBMCs. The dataset comprised deeply sampled blood TCRbeta repertoires from subjects exposed to, actively infected with, or recovered from COVID-19. The repertoires were released in a freely available public database intended as a resource for research on the immune response to SARS-CoV-2. The samples were drawn from two sources: the first 160 participants of the ongoing ImmuneRACE study, and fewer than 1,500 subjects contributed by 6 global collaborators. Sample metadata almost always included a de-identified subject ID, COVID-19 status, age in years and sex. Where HLA class I and class II types were available, the types were taken from metadata supplied by the sample provider, not from assay-based typing.

The trim is 4 bases for V and 0 bases for J, with a gap of 28 bases between the germline ends. CDR1 and CDR2, per the germline V gene (reference sequence), are MNHEY and SMNVEV. The CDR3 runs 21 amino acids, cysteine and phenylalanine included. The only DNA kept is the CDR3, 63 bases in frame from the first base. Whole blood was collected in K2EDTA tubes by collaborating institutions according to the institutions' own protocols. For TCRbeta analysis, collaborator samples were shipped as frozen whole blood, as isolated PBMCs, or as DNA extracted from either sample type. The immunoSEQ Assay, a bias-controlled multiplex PCR, was used to amplify TCRbeta CDR3 regions from genomic DNA. In the original analysis: The number of nucleated cells in each sample was estimated by amplification of reference gene primers within the assay. To quantify the absolute abundance of each unique TCRbeta CDR3 rearrangement, sequence reads were collapsed and filtered. For each sample, productive Simpson clonality was calculated as the square root of Simpson's diversity index across productive rearrangements. This immuneACCESS table, as held by TCRdb, lists in-frame sequences with V and J called but not all clones. Of the missing ones, under half trace to an unresolved V gene in checked studies; the others have no known cause. That table is the source of V, J and clone size, and D and trimming were worked out from the DNA. This sample has 120,000 or so clones in its table, and nearly 80% of those were observed once. Clones ranked in the top ten supply around 15% of the sample.

What the authors observed across the whole study: The quantity of clinical and demographic metadata differed by source and by participant and was supplied without curation.

About this clone itself: Its antigen has not been determined. Qualities for individual bases were not recorded, and no much larger clone is one base off.

Sequenced input: peripheral blood. This TCR derives from a woman of 80 years or more with active or convalescent COVID-19. The chain is made from TRBV27 and TRBJ2-1; a tentative D call is TRBD1 (6 bases match). The CDR3 reads CASSYGVRGLGMASSYNEQFF. The nucleotide sequence is TGTGCCAGCAGTTATGGGGTCAGGGGATTGGGCATGGCAAGCTCCTACAATGAGCAGTTCTTC.